The text below deals with one T cell receptor (beta chain). The CDR3 runs 12 residues. Germline V gives CDR1 SQVTM, CDR2 ANQGSEA. Sequencing used immunoSEQ multiplex PCR; TCRdb keeps in-frame clones, though not all of them. This table holds some 150,000 clones, approximately 86% found once. This entry belongs to a study of T cell responses to AZD1222 COVID-19 vaccine. Study details: Second-dose timings of about 4 or about 12 weeks were pooled.

This sequence originates from an adult in good health. This sample comprised peripheral blood, obtained on day 0 of AZD1222 vaccination. The gene calls are TRBV29-1 and TRBJ2-7; D may be TRBD1 (5 bases). The CDR3 region has the DNA TGCGGTGGGGTCAGGGAAGTCTACGAGCAGTACTTC. Its protein is CGGVREVYEQYF.